A selection of T cell receptor beta chains follows, all from one sample in a study of cytomegalovirus exposure and HLA in healthy donors. Only in-frame clones appear in the TCRdb table, and some are missing; sequencing was by immunoSEQ multiplex PCR. The profile shows approximately 100,000 clones, around three quarters of them singletons. The sample consisted of PBMCs. These receptors were obtained from a man aged 40-50 years in good health and CMV-seronegative. Each CDR3 is given with its conserved first and last residue. D genes are given only for firm matches. Clone size is stated in some rows and not others, as once, few, many or a class when expanded.

clone size	J gene	V gene	D gene	CDR3 DNA	CDR3 protein
-	TRBJ1-1	TRBV15	-	TGTGCCACCAGCAGAGATCTGGGGAAGGGGGCTGAAGCTTTCTTT	CATSRDLGKGAEAFF
-	TRBJ2-5	TRBV7-6	-	TGTGCCAGCAGCTTATTTCAGGAAGAGACCCAGTACTTC	CASSLFQEETQYF
-	TRBJ1-5	TRBV7-8	-	TGTGCCAGCAGCTTAGTCCGGTGGTCCGACAATCAGCCCCAGCATTTT	CASSLVRWSDNQPQHF
-	TRBJ2-3	TRBV9	-	TGTGCCAGCGGCGGAGCTAACACAGATACGCAGTATTTT	CASGGANTDTQYF
-	TRBJ1-4	TRBV7-9	-	TGTTCCAGCAGCGCCGCGGGGGCAGGGTTGTATGAAAAACTGTTTTTT	CSSSAAGAGLYEKLFF
-	TRBJ1-3	TRBV7-6	-	TGTGCCAGCAGCCCGATGGGGGGAGCTGGAAACACCATATATTTT	CASSPMGGAGNTIYF
-	TRBJ1-5	TRBV6-1	-	TGTGCCAGCAGGGACAACCATAGCAATCAGCCCCAGCATTTT	CASRDNHSNQPQHF
few	TRBJ2-7	TRBV27	TRBD2	TGTGCCAGCAGGAGCGGGGGGACCCTATACGAGCAGTACTTC	CASRSGGTLYEQYF
-	TRBJ1-1	TRBV6-1	-	TGTGCCAGCACCATACAGGGGAACACTGAAGCTTTCTTT	CASTIQGNTEAFF
-	TRBJ2-4	TRBV5-6	TRBD1	TGTGCCAGCAAAAGGGGACAGGTTCAGGGCATTCAGTACTTC	CASKRGQVQGIQYF
-	TRBJ1-3	TRBV5-6	TRBD1	TGTGCCAGCAGCTTATTTCGGGACAGGGGAGGTGGAAACACCATATATTTT	CASSLFRDRGGGNTIYF
-	TRBJ2-3	TRBV7-9	TRBD1	TGTGCCAGCAGCTCAACAGGGGGCGACACAGATACGCAGTATTTT	CASSSTGGDTDTQYF
-	TRBJ1-1	TRBV19	TRBD1	TGTGCCAGTAGTATGATCCCCCAGGGGGTAGGGAGCACTGAAGCTTTCTTT	CASSMIPQGVGSTEAFF
few	TRBJ2-5	TRBV9	-	TGTGCCAGCAGCGTCCACCTTGAGGGTGAGACCCAGTACTTC	CASSVHLEGETQYF
-	TRBJ1-6	TRBV6-5	-	TGTGCCAGCAGTTGGAGCCAGGGTAATTCACCCCTCCACTTT	CASSWSQGNSPLHF
-	TRBJ2-1	TRBV27	TRBD1	TGTGCCAGCAGTTTACATAACAGGGGTTTAGCGAGGCAGTTCTTC	CASSLHNRGLARQFF
-	TRBJ1-2	TRBV7-6	-	TGTGCCAGCAGCTTAGGGACAGTCTATGGCTACACCTTC	CASSLGTVYGYTF